This T cell receptor beta chain was captured in a study of T cells in localized non-small cell lung cancer. Comment on this clone: As yet, its antigen is unknown.

TCRdb keeps only in-frame clones here, not all; method: immunoSEQ multiplex PCR. Here the sample spans 900 or so clones, 20% being singletons. Study results and caveats: Higher blood T cell density went with longer overall survival. The tumor had only one region sequenced, so heterogeneity remains possible.

The CDR3 is made up of 14 amino acids. Trimming took off 6 bases at V and 1 base at J, with 9 bases between the two ends. Germline CDR1 is MNHGY and CDR2 is SAAAGT. The V gene is TRBV6-8, the J gene TRBJ2-2; D is unresolved. This material consisted of normal lung tissue next to the tumor, taken before any cancer treatment. The source of this sequence is a woman aged 35-70 years with stage II lung adenocarcinoma. The CDR3 region is CASRETQNTGELFF. The CDR3 nucleotides read TGTGCCAGCAGGGAAACACAGAACACCGGGGAGCTGTTTTTT.